Here is one T cell receptor (beta chain) with its context. The CDR3 covers 12 residues. Trimming removed 3 bases at V and 3 bases at J, with 6 bases between. Germline values: CDR1 SNHLY, CDR2 FYNNEI. A TCRbeta library incorporating unique molecular identifiers was prepared. From the PCR reads, TCRdb called clonotypes with MiXCR, one entry per CDR3 protein. Of some 490,000 distinct CDR3 sequences listed, approximately 13% are singletons. This sample is drawn from a study of T-cell reconstitution after alpha-beta-depleted transplantation in children. The V gene is TRBV2, the J gene TRBJ2-7; D gene unclear. This TCR was sampled from a human donor who donated a stem cell graft to a child with combined immunodeficiency. Source: PBMCs from the stem cell graft donor, taken from the stem cell graft. The CDR3: CASSDQGYEQYF. The CDR3 DNA follows: TGTGCCAGCAGTGACCAAGGCTACGAGCAGTACTTC.